The source of this T cell receptor beta chain is a study of chemoradiotherapy in HPV16-positive cancers. Points from the study as a whole: Candidate HPV-specific clones and E7-related TCR motifs grew in tumor during treatment. HPV-responsive T-cell expansion during chemoradiotherapy was linked to improved recurrence-free survival in HPV16-positive patients.

This clone was counted a single time. The antigen is unknown. Germline V gene data show CDR1 as MNHEY and CDR2 as SVGAGI. Trimming shortened V by 2 bases and J by 3 bases, and 7 bases separated the two germline ends. The CDR3 is 13 amino acids. The method was immunoSEQ multiplex PCR; TCRdb's version includes in-frame clones alone and lacks a portion of them. The data show 6,000 or so clones, about 80% seen once. Repertoires were sampled repeatedly during chemoradiotherapy. This receptor was taken from a human donor with HPV-associated anogenital cancer. Sampling took place from a patient who underwent chemoradiotherapy. J is TRBJ1-2 and V is TRBV6-5; D is unresolved. This CDR3 reads CASSYGPHYGYTF. CDR3 bases: TGTGCCAGCAGTTACGGGCCGCACTATGGCTACACCTTC.